The subject of this entry is one T cell receptor (beta chain). This record belongs to a study of blood T cell repertoires in COVID-19. Looking at the study overall: In each case, the material was cDNA or gDNA derived from T cells, B-cell-depleted T cells, or PBMCs.

As originally analysed: Nucleated cell counts were estimated from reference gene primer amplification. Produced via immunoSEQ multiplex PCR; TCRdb's table is partial and in-frame only. Clone size and the V and J calls come from that table; the DNA yielded D and trimming. The repertoire holds some 150,000 clones, about 80% seen once, with roughly 4.9% in the top ten. The material sequenced was peripheral blood. The sequence was collected from a human donor in a cohort sampled during active COVID-19.

In DNA form, the CDR3 reads TGCGCCAGCAGCTTGGGGGCTAGCGGGAGCTCCAATGAGCAGTTCTTC. Translating gives CASSLGASGSSNEQFF. The rearrangement uses TRBV5-1 and TRBJ2-1; TRBD2 matches 10 bases. CDR3 length: 16 amino acids. From germline, CDR1 is SGHRS and CDR2 YFSETQ. The junction had 6 bases not matched to a gene; V was cut back by 0 bases and J by 6 bases.